This T cell receptor beta chain was observed in a study of blood T cells in healthy people across ages. From germline, CDR1 is SGHVS and CDR2 FNYEAQ. V lost 5 bases to trimming and J lost 7 bases; unmatched junction nucleotides: 4. The CDR3 has 13 amino acids. A second PCR of 7 to 11 cycles used a sample-barcoded 5' primer and a J-beta primer mix. TCRdb re-called the 5' RACE reads with MiXCR, one entry per CDR3 protein. The sample has approximately 810,000 distinct CDR3 sequences, around 30% seen once. Study conclusions and caveats: For the donors, CMV status was unknown and possibly confounded expanded clonotype changes. Observed TCR beta diversity per million T cells went down as age went up. This fall followed a roughly linear course with age.

This clonotype was found many times. The antigen is undetermined. This clonotype originated in an elderly woman in good health. The chain uses TRBV7-6 and TRBJ2-3; TRBD1 matches 9 bases. Input material: blood. CDR3 amino acids: CASSGQGKYTQYF. The CDR3, as DNA: TGTGCCAGCAGCGGACAGGGGAAGTATACGCAGTATTTT.